This T cell receptor beta chain was captured in a study of blood T cell repertoires in COVID-19. About the research overall: Samples representing acute and convalescent COVID-19 were sourced from the United States, Italy and Spain. The analysed material was cDNA or gDNA that came from T cells, B-cell-depleted T cells, or PBMCs.

How the authors handled the data: Counts of nucleated cells, estimated from reference gene primer amplification, were obtained. Here immunoSEQ multiplex PCR was the method, and the copy in TCRdb shows in-frame clones only, minus some. That table gives V, J and clone size, and the DNA gave D and trimming. The repertoire includes roughly 300,000 clones, 80% to 90% of them detected once, and approximately 1.2% sits in the top ten. CDR3 length: 17 amino acids. Trimming stripped 5 bases from V and 2 bases from J, with 20 bases between. Germline V lookup: CDR1 MNHEY, CDR2 SMNVEV (reference sequence). This chain uses TRBV27 with TRBJ2-3; possibly TRBD2 for D (5 bases). The receptor was isolated from a woman between 50 and 59 years old with acute or convalescent COVID-19. What was sequenced was peripheral blood. The CDR3 here is CASSHNPGSLHTDTQYF. Written as DNA, the CDR3 is TGTGCCAGCAGTCATAATCCGGGGAGCCTACACACAGATACGCAGTATTTT.